The entry below describes one T cell receptor (beta chain). These data are taken from a study of blood T cell repertoires in COVID-19. Germline CDR1 and CDR2: SNHLY and FYNNEI. V dropped 5 bases and J dropped 2; count of bases not matched to a gene: 9. There are 15 residues in the CDR3. TCRdb's copy holds only in-frame clones and misses some; the assay was immunoSEQ multiplex PCR. The table includes 300,000 to 350,000 clones, around 89% detected once. The V gene is TRBV2, the J gene TRBJ2-7, with 7 nucleotides matching TRBD2. Sequenced: peripheral blood. This TCR was recovered from a woman in her 40s with COVID-19, enrolled during active disease. The CDR3 nucleotides are TGTGCCAGCAGTAAGGACGGGGGAGGGACCTACGAGCAGTACTTC. Its translation: CASSKDGGGTYEQYF.